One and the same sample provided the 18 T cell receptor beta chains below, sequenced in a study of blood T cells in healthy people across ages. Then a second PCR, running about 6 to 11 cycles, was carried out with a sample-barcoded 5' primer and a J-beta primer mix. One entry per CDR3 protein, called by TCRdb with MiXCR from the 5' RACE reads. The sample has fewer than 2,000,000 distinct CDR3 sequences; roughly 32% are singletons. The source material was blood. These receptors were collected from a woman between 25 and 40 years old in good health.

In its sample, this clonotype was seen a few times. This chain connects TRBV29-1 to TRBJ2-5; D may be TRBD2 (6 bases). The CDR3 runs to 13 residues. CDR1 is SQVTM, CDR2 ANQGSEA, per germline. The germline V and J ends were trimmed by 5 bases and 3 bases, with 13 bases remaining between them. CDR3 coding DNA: TGCAGCGTTAAAAGGACTACAAAAGAGACCCAGTACTTC. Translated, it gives CSVKRTTKETQYF.

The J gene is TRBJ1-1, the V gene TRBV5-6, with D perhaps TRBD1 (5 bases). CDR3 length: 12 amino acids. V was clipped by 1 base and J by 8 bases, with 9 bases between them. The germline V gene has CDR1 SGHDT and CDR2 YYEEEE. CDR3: CASSLFDREAFF. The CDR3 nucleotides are TGTGCCAGCAGCTTGTTTGACAGAGAAGCTTTCTTT.

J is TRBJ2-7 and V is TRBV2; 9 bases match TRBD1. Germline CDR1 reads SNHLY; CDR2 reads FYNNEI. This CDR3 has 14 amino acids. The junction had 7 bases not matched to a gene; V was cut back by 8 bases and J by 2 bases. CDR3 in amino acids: CASFGGTGTYEQYF. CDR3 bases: TGTGCCAGCTTTGGGGGGACAGGGACCTACGAGCAGTACTTC.

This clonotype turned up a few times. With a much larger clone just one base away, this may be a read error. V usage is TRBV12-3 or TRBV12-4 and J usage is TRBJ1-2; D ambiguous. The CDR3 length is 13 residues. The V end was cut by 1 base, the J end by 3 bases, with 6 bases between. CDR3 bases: TGTGCCAGCAGTTTAGGCAGCCACTATGGCTACACCTTC. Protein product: CASSLGSHYGYTF.

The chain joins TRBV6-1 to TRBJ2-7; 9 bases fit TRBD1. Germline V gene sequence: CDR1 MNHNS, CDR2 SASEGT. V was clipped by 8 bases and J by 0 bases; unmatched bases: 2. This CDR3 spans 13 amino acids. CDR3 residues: CASEGQGSYEQYF. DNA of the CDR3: TGTGCCAGCGAGGGACAGGGCTCCTACGAGCAGTACTTC.

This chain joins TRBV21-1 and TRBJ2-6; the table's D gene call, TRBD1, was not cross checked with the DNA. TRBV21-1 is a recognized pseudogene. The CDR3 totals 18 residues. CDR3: CASSKPTTGPSGANVLTF. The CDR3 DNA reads TGTGCCAGCAGCAAACCCACGACAGGGCCCTCTGGGGCCAACGTCCTGACTTTC.

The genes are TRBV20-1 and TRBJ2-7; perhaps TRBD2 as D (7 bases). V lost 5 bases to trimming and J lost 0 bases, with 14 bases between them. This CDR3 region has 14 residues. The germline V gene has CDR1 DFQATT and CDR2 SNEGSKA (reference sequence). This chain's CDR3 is CSAGRDTSSYEQYF. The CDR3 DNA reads TGCAGTGCTGGGAGGGACACGAGCTCCTACGAGCAGTACTTC.

DNA of the CDR3: TGCAGTGCCCCCGTGCTAGCGGTGAGGGAGCAGTTCTTC. Translating gives CSAPVLAVREQFF. The rearrangement joins TRBV20-1 to TRBJ2-1, with 7 bases aligning to TRBD2. Germline values: CDR1 DFQATT, CDR2 SNEGSKA (reference sequence). Unmatched junction bases numbered 12, after V lost 6 bases and J lost 10 bases. The CDR3 consists of 13 residues.

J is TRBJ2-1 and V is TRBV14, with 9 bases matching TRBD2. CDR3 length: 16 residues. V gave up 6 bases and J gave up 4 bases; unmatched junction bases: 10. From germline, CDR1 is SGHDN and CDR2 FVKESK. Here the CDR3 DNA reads TGTGCCAGCAGTCGCATCAGGACTAGCGAATACAATGAGCAGTTCTTC. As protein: CASSRIRTSEYNEQFF.

As DNA, the CDR3 is TGTGCCAGCAGTTACTCGAGGAGGGGACGGGAGACCCAGTACTTC. It codes for CASSYSRRGRETQYF. The chain couples TRBV6-7 to TRBJ2-7; perhaps TRBD2 as D (6 bases). The J call could be wrong; TRBJ2-5 is a better fit for the DNA end. TRBV6-7 is given ORF status, its function remaining uncertain. This CDR3 comprises 15 residues.

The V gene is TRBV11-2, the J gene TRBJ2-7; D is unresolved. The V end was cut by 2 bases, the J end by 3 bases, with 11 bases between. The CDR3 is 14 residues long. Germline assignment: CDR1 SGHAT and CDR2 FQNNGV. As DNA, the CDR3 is TGTGCCAGCAGCTTACCGCGGAGAAACTACGAGCAGTACTTC. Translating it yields CASSLPRRNYEQYF.

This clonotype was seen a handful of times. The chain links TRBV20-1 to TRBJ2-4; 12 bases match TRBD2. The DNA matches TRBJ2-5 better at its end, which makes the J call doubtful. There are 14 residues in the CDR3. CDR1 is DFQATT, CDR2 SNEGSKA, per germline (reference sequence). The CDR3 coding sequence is TGCAGTGCTAGGACTAGCGGGAGTCCAGAGACCCAGTACTTC. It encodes CSARTSGSPETQYF.

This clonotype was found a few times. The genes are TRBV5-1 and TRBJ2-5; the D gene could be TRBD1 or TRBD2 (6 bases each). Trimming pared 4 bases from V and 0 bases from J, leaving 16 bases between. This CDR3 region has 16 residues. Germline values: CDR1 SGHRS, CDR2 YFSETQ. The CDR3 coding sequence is TGCGCCAGCAGCGGACAGAGCGGGTTTAACCAAGAGACCCAGTACTTC. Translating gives CASSGQSGFNQETQYF.

CDR3 protein: CSARGPAGEQFF. CDR3 nucleotides: TGCAGTGCTAGAGGCCCTGCGGGGGAGCAGTTCTTC. The chain carries TRBV20-1 and TRBJ2-1, with D possibly TRBD2 on 6 matching bases. Trimming shortened V by 1 base and J by 10 bases, and 11 bases separated the two germline ends. CDR1 is DFQATT, CDR2 SNEGSKA, per germline (reference sequence). The CDR3 runs to 12 residues.

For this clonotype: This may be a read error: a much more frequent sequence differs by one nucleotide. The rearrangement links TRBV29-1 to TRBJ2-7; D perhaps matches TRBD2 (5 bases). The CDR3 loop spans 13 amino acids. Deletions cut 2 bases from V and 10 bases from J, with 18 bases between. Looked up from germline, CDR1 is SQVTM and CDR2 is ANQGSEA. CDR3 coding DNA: TGCAGCGTTGAATGGAGGCAGAAAGAGGCCCAGTACTTC. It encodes CSVEWRQKEAQYF.

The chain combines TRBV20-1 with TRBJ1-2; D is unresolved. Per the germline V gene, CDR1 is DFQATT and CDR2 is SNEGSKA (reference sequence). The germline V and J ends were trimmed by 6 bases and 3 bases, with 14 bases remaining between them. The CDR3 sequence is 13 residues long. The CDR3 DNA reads TGCAGTGCAAGGGCCTTAACGGACTATGGCTACACCTTC. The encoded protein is CSARALTDYGYTF.

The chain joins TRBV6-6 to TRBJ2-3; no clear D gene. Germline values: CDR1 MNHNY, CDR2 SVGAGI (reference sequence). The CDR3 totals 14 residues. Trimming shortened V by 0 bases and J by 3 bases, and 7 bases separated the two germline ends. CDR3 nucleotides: TGTGCCAGCAGTTACTCGAGTGTGACAGATACGCAGTATTTT. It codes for CASSYSSVTDTQYF.

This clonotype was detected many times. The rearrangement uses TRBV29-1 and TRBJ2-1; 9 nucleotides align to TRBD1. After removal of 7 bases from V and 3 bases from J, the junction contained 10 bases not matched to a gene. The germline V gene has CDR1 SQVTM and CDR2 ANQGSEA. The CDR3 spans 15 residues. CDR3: CSATHGTGSYNEQFF. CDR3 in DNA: TGCAGCGCAACGCATGGGACAGGGAGCTACAATGAGCAGTTCTTC.